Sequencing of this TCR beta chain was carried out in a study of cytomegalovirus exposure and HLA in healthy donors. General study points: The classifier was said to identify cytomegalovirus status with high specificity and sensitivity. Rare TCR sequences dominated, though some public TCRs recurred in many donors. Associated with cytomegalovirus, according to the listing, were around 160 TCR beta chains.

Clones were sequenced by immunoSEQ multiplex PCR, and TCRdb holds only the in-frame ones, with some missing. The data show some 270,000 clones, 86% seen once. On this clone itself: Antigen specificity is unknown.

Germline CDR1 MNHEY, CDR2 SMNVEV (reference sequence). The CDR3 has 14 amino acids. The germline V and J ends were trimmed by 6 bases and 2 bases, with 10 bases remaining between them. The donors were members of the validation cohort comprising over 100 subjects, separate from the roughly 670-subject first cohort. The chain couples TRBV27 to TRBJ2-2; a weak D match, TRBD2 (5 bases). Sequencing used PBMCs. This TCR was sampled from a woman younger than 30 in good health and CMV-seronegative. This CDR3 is CASSLGVNTGELFF. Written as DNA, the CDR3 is TGTGCCAGCAGCCTCGGGGTTAACACCGGGGAGCTGTTTTTT.